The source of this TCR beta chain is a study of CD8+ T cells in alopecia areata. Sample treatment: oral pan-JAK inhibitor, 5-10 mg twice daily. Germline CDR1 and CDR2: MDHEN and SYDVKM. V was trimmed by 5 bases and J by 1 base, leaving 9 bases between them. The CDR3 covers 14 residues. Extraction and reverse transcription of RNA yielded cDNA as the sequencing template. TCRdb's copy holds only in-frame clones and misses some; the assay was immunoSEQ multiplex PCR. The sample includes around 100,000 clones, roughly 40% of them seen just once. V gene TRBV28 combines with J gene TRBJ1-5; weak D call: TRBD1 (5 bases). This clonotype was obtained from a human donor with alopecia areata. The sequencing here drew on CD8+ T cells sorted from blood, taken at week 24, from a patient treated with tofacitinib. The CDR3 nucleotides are TGTGCCAGCAGTGTGGGACCCAGCAATCAGCCCCAGCATTTT. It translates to CASSVGPSNQPQHF.